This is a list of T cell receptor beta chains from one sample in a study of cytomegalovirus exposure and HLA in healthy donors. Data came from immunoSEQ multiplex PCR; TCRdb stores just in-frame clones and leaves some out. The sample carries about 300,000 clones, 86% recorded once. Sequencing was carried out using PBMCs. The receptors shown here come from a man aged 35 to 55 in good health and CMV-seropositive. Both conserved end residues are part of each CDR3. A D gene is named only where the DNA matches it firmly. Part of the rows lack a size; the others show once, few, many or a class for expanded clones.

DNA: TGCGCCAGCAGCTTGGATACGGATGAGCAGTTCTTC
CDR3: CASSLDTDEQFF
D: .
V: TRBV5-1
size: .
J: TRBJ2-1

DNA: TGTGCCAGTAGGGAGGACAGGGGGCTCAGCGGGCAGCCCCAGCATTTT
CDR3: CASREDRGLSGQPQHF
D: TRBD1
V: TRBV19
size: .
J: TRBJ1-5

DNA: TGCGCCAGCAGCTTACTAGCGGGAGACTACGAGCAGTACTTC
CDR3: CASSLLAGDYEQYF
D: TRBD2
V: TRBV5-1
size: .
J: TRBJ2-7

DNA: TGTGCCTGGAGTGTAATCCTCAGCTCCTACGAGCAGTACTTC
CDR3: CAWSVILSSYEQYF
D: .
V: TRBV30
size: .
J: TRBJ2-7

DNA: TGCGCCAGCAGCCAAGGGGGACAGGGGATACGAGAGACCCAGTACTTC
CDR3: CASSQGGQGIRETQYF
D: TRBD1
V: TRBV4-1
size: .
J: TRBJ2-5

DNA: TGTGCCAGCAGTCCGGGACAGCCTAGGATCAAAAACATTCAGTACTTC
CDR3: CASSPGQPRIKNIQYF
D: TRBD1
V: TRBV28
size: .
J: TRBJ2-4

DNA: TGTGCCAGCAGCTTAGTCCTAGCGGGGGAGAGGGATACGCAGTATTTT
CDR3: CASSLVLAGERDTQYF
D: TRBD2
V: TRBV7-9
size: .
J: TRBJ2-3

DNA: TGTGCCAGCAGTGAATTGGGGCTTGAAGCTTTCTTT
CDR3: CASSELGLEAFF
D: .
V: TRBV25-1
size: few
J: TRBJ1-1

DNA: TGTGCCAGCAGTCACCCTAGCGGGAGCTCCTACGAGCAGTACTTC
CDR3: CASSHPSGSSYEQYF
D: TRBD2
V: TRBV27
size: .
J: TRBJ2-7

DNA: TGTGCCAGTAGTATAGATAGAGGGGGCAGTGCTGAAGCTTTCTTT
CDR3: CASSIDRGGSAEAFF
D: TRBD1
V: TRBV19
size: .
J: TRBJ1-1

DNA: TGTGCCAGCACCTTTAGCGGGACCAATGAGCAGTTCTTC
CDR3: CASTFSGTNEQFF
D: TRBD2
V: TRBV4-2
size: once
J: TRBJ2-1

DNA: TGTGCCAGCAGCTTGGGGGGACTAGCGGCCCAAAATGAGCAGTTCTTC
CDR3: CASSLGGLAAQNEQFF
D: TRBD2
V: TRBV7-6
size: .
J: TRBJ2-1

DNA: TGTGCCAGCAGTTCCCACCTGACTAGCGGGAGGGGAGAGCAGTTCTTC
CDR3: CASSSHLTSGRGEQFF
D: TRBD2
V: TRBV28
size: .
J: TRBJ2-1

DNA: TGTGCCAGCAGTAGAGGGACTAGCGACTACAATGAGCAGTTCTTC
CDR3: CASSRGTSDYNEQFF
D: TRBD2
V: TRBV6-5
size: .
J: TRBJ2-1

DNA: TGTGCCAGTAGTAAAAAAAGACCTCAGGGGGCGTCGAACACTGAAGCTTTCTTT
CDR3: CASSKKRPQGASNTEAFF
D: TRBD1
V: TRBV19
size: .
J: TRBJ1-1

DNA: TGTGCCAGCAGCTTTCTGGGAGTAGGTCCGGAGACCCAGTACTTC
CDR3: CASSFLGVGPETQYF
D: .
V: TRBV7-2
size: .
J: TRBJ2-5

DNA: TGTGCCAGCAGCTCGCTAACTAGCGGGAGCGTCTATGAGCAGTTCTTC
CDR3: CASSSLTSGSVYEQFF
D: TRBD2
V: TRBV13
size: .
J: TRBJ2-1

DNA: TGTGCCACCAGCAGTAGGACTAGCGGGAGCTACGAGCAGTACTTC
CDR3: CATSSRTSGSYEQYF
D: TRBD2
V: TRBV15
size: .
J: TRBJ2-7

DNA: TGTGCCAGCATAAAGACTAGCGGGAGAACCGGGGAGCTGTTTTTT
CDR3: CASIKTSGRTGELFF
D: TRBD2
V: TRBV2
size: .
J: TRBJ2-2

DNA: TGTGCCAGCAGTGGAACAGACCATAGCAATCAGCCCCAGCATTTT
CDR3: CASSGTDHSNQPQHF
D: .
V: TRBV2
size: .
J: TRBJ1-5

DNA: TGCAGCGTTTCGAGGGCAGGGGATGGCTACACCTTC
CDR3: CSVSRAGDGYTF
D: .
V: TRBV29-1
size: .
J: TRBJ1-2

DNA: TGTGCCAGCAGCTTACGGGGGATCTCCAGCTCCTACGAGCAGTACTTC
CDR3: CASSLRGISSSYEQYF
D: .
V: TRBV7-2
size: .
J: TRBJ2-7

DNA: TGTGCCACCAGCTTAGCGTATAACTACGAGCAGTACTTC
CDR3: CATSLAYNYEQYF
D: .
V: TRBV15
size: .
J: TRBJ2-7

DNA: TGCGCCAGCCGAAACAACGGGGGGAACACTGAAGCTTTCTTT
CDR3: CASRNNGGNTEAFF
D: .
V: TRBV5-1
size: .
J: TRBJ1-1

DNA: TGTGCCAGCAGACCCGACAGGGGGCTTACCGGGGAGCTGTTTTTT
CDR3: CASRPDRGLTGELFF
D: TRBD1
V: TRBV6-5
size: .
J: TRBJ2-2

DNA: TGTGCCAGCAGCTCGGACAGGGGGCTGACCACCGGGGAGCTGTTTTTT
CDR3: CASSSDRGLTTGELFF
D: TRBD1
V: TRBV5-4
size: once
J: TRBJ2-2

DNA: TGTGCCAGCAGCCCAGCGGGCGGGAGGAGCTACAATGAGCAGTTCTTC
CDR3: CASSPAGGRSYNEQFF
D: TRBD2
V: TRBV7-9
size: .
J: TRBJ2-1

DNA: TGTGCCAGCAGTTACGTCGGTAGCGGGAGACACGAGCAGTACTTC
CDR3: CASSYVGSGRHEQYF
D: TRBD2
V: TRBV6-5
size: .
J: TRBJ2-7

DNA: TGCGCCAGCAGCTTGGGGCCGGGACAGGATTTCTCCTACGAGCAGTACTTC
CDR3: CASSLGPGQDFSYEQYF
D: TRBD1
V: TRBV5-1
size: .
J: TRBJ2-7

DNA: TGTGCCAGCAGCTTATTAGGACAGCTGAACACCGGGGAGCTGTTTTTT
CDR3: CASSLLGQLNTGELFF
D: .
V: TRBV7-9
size: .
J: TRBJ2-2

DNA: TGTGCCAGCAGCTCCTCCCTGCTAGAGGAGACCCAGTACTTC
CDR3: CASSSSLLEETQYF
D: .
V: TRBV7-3
size: .
J: TRBJ2-5

DNA: TGTGCCTGGAGTGTACGACAGGGTGGTGAAAAACTGTTTTTT
CDR3: CAWSVRQGGEKLFF
D: TRBD1
V: TRBV30
size: .
J: TRBJ1-4

DNA: TGTGCCAGCAGCGTTAGATACGAGCAGTACTTC
CDR3: CASSVRYEQYF
D: .
V: TRBV7-8
size: .
J: TRBJ2-7

DNA: TGTGCCAGCAGTTTCGGCCGGAGCTCCTACGAGCAGTACTTC
CDR3: CASSFGRSSYEQYF
D: .
V: TRBV27
size: .
J: TRBJ2-7

DNA: TGTGCCAGTCGGTCTGACTTAGACAATGAGCAGTTCTTC
CDR3: CASRSDLDNEQFF
D: .
V: TRBV28
size: .
J: TRBJ2-1

DNA: TGTGCCAGCAGCTCCATTCCGGGACAGGGGTGGGATGAGCAGTTCTTC
CDR3: CASSSIPGQGWDEQFF
D: TRBD1
V: TRBV7-8
size: .
J: TRBJ2-1

DNA: TGTGCCAGCAGCCCCGGTCCTAGCGGGGACTATCAAGAGACCCAGTACTTC
CDR3: CASSPGPSGDYQETQYF
D: TRBD2
V: TRBV7-9
size: .
J: TRBJ2-5

DNA: TGTGCCAGCAGTGAAGCGCAGTCCTACGAGCAGTACTTC
CDR3: CASSEAQSYEQYF
D: .
V: TRBV6-1
size: few
J: TRBJ2-7

DNA: TGCGCCAGCAGCCCAGGGACAGGGTTCTACGAGCAGTACTTC
CDR3: CASSPGTGFYEQYF
D: TRBD1
V: TRBV5-1
size: .
J: TRBJ2-7

DNA: TGTGCCAGCAGCTTAGGGGCGAGATCCTACGAGCAGTACTTC
CDR3: CASSLGARSYEQYF
D: .
V: TRBV7-3
size: .
J: TRBJ2-7

DNA: TGTGCCATCAGTGAGCCGGGAAGCGGGACCTCCTACGAGCAGTACTTC
CDR3: CAISEPGSGTSYEQYF
D: TRBD2
V: TRBV10-3
size: once
J: TRBJ2-7

DNA: TGTGCCAGCAGTCCCTTTGCGGGAGGGTCCTACAATGAGCAGTTCTTC
CDR3: CASSPFAGGSYNEQFF
D: TRBD2
V: TRBV28
size: .
J: TRBJ2-1

DNA: TGTGCCAGCAGCGGACAGGGGTATGGCTACACCTTC
CDR3: CASSGQGYGYTF
D: TRBD1
V: TRBV6-5
size: .
J: TRBJ1-2

DNA: TGTGCCAGCGGTTACTCTAATGAAAAACTGTTTTTT
CDR3: CASGYSNEKLFF
D: .
V: TRBV2
size: .
J: TRBJ1-4

DNA: TGCGCCAGCAGCTCTACGCCGGGACTAGCGGGAGACAATGAGCAGTTCTTC
CDR3: CASSSTPGLAGDNEQFF
D: TRBD2
V: TRBV5-1
size: .
J: TRBJ2-1

DNA: TGTGCCAGCAGCGTAGCCGGGGGTGTCAATCAGCCCCAGCATTTT
CDR3: CASSVAGGVNQPQHF
D: .
V: TRBV5-4
size: .
J: TRBJ1-5

DNA: TGTGCCAGGAAAAGAGCGGTTCACTACAATGAGCAGTTCTTC
CDR3: CARKRAVHYNEQFF
D: .
V: TRBV7-9
size: .
J: TRBJ2-1

DNA: TGTGCCAGCAGTGGACCAGGACAGGGGATAAACTATGGCTACACCTTC
CDR3: CASSGPGQGINYGYTF
D: TRBD1
V: TRBV28
size: .
J: TRBJ1-2

DNA: TGCAGTGCTAGAGCAGGGCCGGCTTTCTTT
CDR3: CSARAGPAFF
D: .
V: TRBV20-1
size: .
J: TRBJ1-1

DNA: TGTGCCAGCAGCTTGGAGTCGCCCGAGGGCATCTTC
CDR3: CASSLESPEGIF
D: .
V: TRBV5-6
size: .
J: TRBJ2-7